The 8 T cell receptor beta chains presented below share a single source sample, sequenced in a study of T cells in Graves' hyperthyroidism and ophthalmopathy. Researchers took RNA transcripts and amplified the TCR beta CDR3 regions from them. Initially, a first-round RT-PCR of the TCR CDR3 employed the HTBI primer set. MiXCR, run by TCRdb on the multiplex PCR reads, gives a single entry per CDR3 protein. The table lists more than 300,000 distinct CDR3 sequences, approximately 17% of them singletons, with 30% to 40% in the top ten. Sequencing was performed on blood. The receptors shown here come from a young woman with Graves' hyperthyroidism that later progressed to Graves' ophthalmopathy.

At least ten counts were recorded for this clonotype. The J gene is TRBJ1-4, the V gene TRBV2; 9 bases agree with TRBD1. Germline trimming cut 4 bases from V and 6 bases from J; bases unmatched to any gene: 3. The CDR3 is 14 amino acids. Germline lookup yields CDR1 SNHLY and CDR2 FYNNEI. The CDR3 region has the DNA TGTGCCAGCAGTGTGGACAGGGGCCATGAAAAACTGTTTTTT. Protein product: CASSVDRGHEKLFF. The full variable domain, completed using reference TRBV2 and TRBJ1-4, is EPEVTQTPSHQVTQMGQEVILRCVPISNHLYFYWYRQILGQKVEFLVSFYNNEISEKSEIFDDQFSVERPDGSNFTLKIRSTKLEDSAMYFCASSVDRGHEKLFFGSGTQLSVL.

This chain joins TRBV20-1 and TRBJ2-5, with TRBD2 matching over 15 bases. CDR3 length: 17 residues. CDR1 and CDR2 from the germline V gene are DFQATT and SNEGSKA (reference sequence). J gave up 0 bases and V 3 bases, and 5 bases lay outside the gene matches. The CDR3 reads CSASGLAGGPYQETQYF. The CDR3 DNA sequence: TGCAGTGCTAGCGGACTAGCGGGGGGGCCGTACCAAGAGACCCAGTACTTC.

The J gene is TRBJ2-7, the V gene TRBV28, with D unresolved. The CDR3 is made up of 15 amino acids. The germline gives CDR1 MDHEN, CDR2 SYDVKM. V gave up 4 bases and J gave up 6 bases, with 19 bases separating them. CDR3 nucleotide sequence: TGTGCCAGCAGTTCTATACCCCTCGACGAGGTCGAGCAGTACTTC. Translation gives CASSSIPLDEVEQYF.

The chain has TRBV28 and TRBJ1-6, with 7 nucleotides matching TRBD1. The J segment lost 6 bases and the V segment lost 8 bases, leaving 4 bases of the junction unmatched. Germline CDR1 is MDHEN and CDR2 is SYDVKM. The CDR3 contains 13 residues. The CDR3: CASLTGTNSPLHF. CDR3 DNA sequence: TGTGCCAGCCTGACAGGGACTAATTCACCCCTCCACTTT. The full variable domain, completed using reference TRBV28 and TRBJ1-6, is DVKVTQSSRYLVKRTGEKVFLECVQDMDHENMFWYRQDPGLGLRLIYFSYDVKMKEKGDIPEGYSVSREKKERFSLILESASTNQTSMYLCASLTGTNSPLHFGNGTRLTVT.

This rearrangement joins TRBV7-9 to TRBJ1-2; 7 nucleotides match TRBD1. The ends lost 7 bases at V and 2 bases at J; junction bases unmatched: 13. This CDR3 has 16 residues. From germline, CDR1 is SEHNR and CDR2 FQNEAQ (reference sequence). The CDR3 region is CASIDTRGQRNYGYTF. DNA of the CDR3: TGTGCCAGCATCGATACGAGGGGGCAAAGGAACTATGGCTACACCTTC.

This clonotype was detected ten times or more. This sequence joins TRBV20-1 and TRBJ2-1; D is possibly TRBD1 or TRBD2 (5 bases each). The CDR3 contains 16 residues. Looked up from germline, CDR1 is DFQATT and CDR2 is SNEGSKA (reference sequence). Deletions cut 5 bases from V and 6 bases from J, with 23 bases between. The CDR3 sequence is CSAESLGPLGPNEQFF. For the CDR3, the DNA is TGCAGTGCTGAGAGCCTCGGCCCCCTGGGACCCAATGAGCAGTTCTTC.

To note about this clonotype: An end of the junction does not agree with germline; a read error may underlie this. The chain carries TRBV5-1 and TRBJ1-1; 7 bases map to TRBD1. This CDR3 contains 13 residues. Germline assignment: CDR1 SGHRS and CDR2 YFSETQ. DNA of the CDR3: TGCGCCAGCAGCTCACAGGGGAGAACTGGAGCTTTCTTT. Translation: CASSSQGRTGAFF.

This clonotype was found a few times. The V call is TRBV6-7, the J call TRBJ2-1; TRBD1 aligns across 7 bases. TRBV6-7 is sorted into the ORF group, with uncertain function. This CDR3 has 14 residues. V dropped 8 bases and J dropped 5; count of bases not matched to a gene: 9. CDR3 nucleotides: TGTGCCAGCCTTCGACAGGGATGGGACAATGAGCAGTTCTTC. This encodes CASLRQGWDNEQFF.